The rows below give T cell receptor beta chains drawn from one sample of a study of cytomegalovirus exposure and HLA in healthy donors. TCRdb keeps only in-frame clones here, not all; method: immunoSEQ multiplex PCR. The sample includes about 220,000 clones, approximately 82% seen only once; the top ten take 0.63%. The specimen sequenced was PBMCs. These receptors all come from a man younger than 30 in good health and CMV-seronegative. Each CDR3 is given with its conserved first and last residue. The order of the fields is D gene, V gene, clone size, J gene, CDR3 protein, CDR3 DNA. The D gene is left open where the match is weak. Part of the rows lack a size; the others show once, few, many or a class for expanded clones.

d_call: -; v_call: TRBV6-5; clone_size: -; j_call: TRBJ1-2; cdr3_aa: CAVRRKAGSGYTF; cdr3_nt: TGTGCCGTCCGCCGGAAGGCAGGGTCTGGCTACACCTTC
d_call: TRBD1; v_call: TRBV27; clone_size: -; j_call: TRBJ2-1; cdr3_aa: CASSRTPTGINYNEQFF; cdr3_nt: TGTGCCAGCAGTCGTACACCGACAGGGATTAATTACAATGAGCAGTTCTTC
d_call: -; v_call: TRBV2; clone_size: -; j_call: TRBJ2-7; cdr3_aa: CASSESGAAYEQYF; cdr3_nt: TGTGCCAGCAGTGAATCAGGCGCCGCCTACGAGCAGTACTTC
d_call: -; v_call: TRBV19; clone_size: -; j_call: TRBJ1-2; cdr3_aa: CASSISGTLYGYTF; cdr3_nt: TGTGCCAGTAGTATCTCCGGGACTCTCTATGGCTACACCTTC
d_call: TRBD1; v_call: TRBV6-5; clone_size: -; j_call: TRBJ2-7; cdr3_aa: CASSSSRDRDQQYF; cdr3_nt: TGTGCCAGCAGTTCGTCCCGGGACAGGGACCAGCAGTACTTC
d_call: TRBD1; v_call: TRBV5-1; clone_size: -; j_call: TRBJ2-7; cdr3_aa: CASSGGQGWNEQYF; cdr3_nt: TGCGCCAGCAGCGGGGGACAGGGATGGAACGAGCAGTACTTC
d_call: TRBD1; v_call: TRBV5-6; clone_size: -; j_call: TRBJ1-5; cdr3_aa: CASSQTGGAGQPQHF; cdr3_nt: TGTGCCAGCAGCCAGACAGGGGGCGCGGGTCAGCCCCAGCATTTT
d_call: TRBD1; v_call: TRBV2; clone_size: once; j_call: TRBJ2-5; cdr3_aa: CASSDVQGAGEFQETQYF; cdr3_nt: TGTGCCAGCAGTGATGTTCAGGGGGCCGGCGAGTTTCAAGAGACCCAGTACTTC
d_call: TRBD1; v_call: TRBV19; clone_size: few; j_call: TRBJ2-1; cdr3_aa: CASSIGDSGYNEQFF; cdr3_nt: TGTGCCAGTAGTATCGGGGACAGCGGTTACAATGAGCAGTTCTTC
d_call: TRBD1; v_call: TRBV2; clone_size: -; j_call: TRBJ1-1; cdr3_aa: CASSFPLQGAHTEAFF; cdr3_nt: TGTGCCAGCAGTTTTCCCCTACAGGGGGCACACACTGAAGCTTTCTTT
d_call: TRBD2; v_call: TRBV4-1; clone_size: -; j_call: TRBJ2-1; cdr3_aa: CASSQESPTSGSARAYNEQFF; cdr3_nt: TGCGCCAGCAGCCAAGAATCCCCGACTAGCGGGAGCGCCAGAGCCTACAATGAGCAGTTCTTC
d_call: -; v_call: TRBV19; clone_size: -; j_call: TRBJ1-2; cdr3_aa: CASSINNYGYTF; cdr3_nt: TGTGCCAGTAGTATTAATAACTATGGCTACACCTTC
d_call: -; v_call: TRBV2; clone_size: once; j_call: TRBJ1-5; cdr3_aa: CASSRSDTNQPQHF; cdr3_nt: TGTGCCAGCAGTAGGTCGGACACTAATCAGCCCCAGCATTTT
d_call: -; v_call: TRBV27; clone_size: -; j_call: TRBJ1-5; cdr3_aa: CASSLRVGQPQHF; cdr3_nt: TGTGCCAGCTCTCTCCGAGTCGGTCAGCCCCAGCATTTT
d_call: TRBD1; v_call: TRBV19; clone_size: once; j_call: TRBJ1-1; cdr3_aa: CASSRQGRNTEAFF; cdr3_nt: TGTGCCAGTAGTAGACAGGGGCGTAACACTGAAGCTTTCTTT
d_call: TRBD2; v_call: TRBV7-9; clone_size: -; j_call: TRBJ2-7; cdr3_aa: CASSLGTSGSIFHEQYF; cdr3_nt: TGTGCCAGCAGCTTAGGAACTAGCGGGAGTATTTTCCACGAGCAGTACTTC
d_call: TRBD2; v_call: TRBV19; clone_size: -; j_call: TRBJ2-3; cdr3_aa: CTSSLRGTSGRSTDTQYF; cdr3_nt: TGTACCAGTAGTTTGCGCGGGACTAGCGGGAGGAGCACAGATACGCAGTATTTT
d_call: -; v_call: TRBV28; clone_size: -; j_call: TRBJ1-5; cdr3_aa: CASSSPGQGGQPQHF; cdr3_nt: TGTGCCAGCAGTTCCCCCGGGCAGGGAGGGCAGCCCCAGCATTTT
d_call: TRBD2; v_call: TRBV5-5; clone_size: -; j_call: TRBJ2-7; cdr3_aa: CASSPGGYEQYF; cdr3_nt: TGTGCCAGCAGCCCGGGAGGCTACGAGCAGTACTTC
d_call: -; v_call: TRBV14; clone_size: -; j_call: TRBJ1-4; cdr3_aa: CASSSKGGWGRDEKLFF; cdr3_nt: TGTGCCAGCAGCTCTAAGGGCGGCTGGGGGCGCGATGAAAAACTGTTTTTT
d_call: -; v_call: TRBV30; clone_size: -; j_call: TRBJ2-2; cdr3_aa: CAWSEPGELFF; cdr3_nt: TGTGCCTGGAGTGAGCCAGGGGAGCTGTTTTTT
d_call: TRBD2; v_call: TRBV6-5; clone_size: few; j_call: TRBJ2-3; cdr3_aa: CASSKTSGGTDTQYF; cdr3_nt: TGTGCCAGCAGTAAGACCAGCGGGGGGACAGATACGCAGTATTTT
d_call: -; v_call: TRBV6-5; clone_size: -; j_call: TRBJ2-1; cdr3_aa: CASRLGATAYNEQFF; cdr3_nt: TGTGCCAGCAGGTTGGGGGCGACAGCCTACAATGAGCAGTTCTTC
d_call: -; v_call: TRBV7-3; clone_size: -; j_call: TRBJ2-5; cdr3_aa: CASSFQAGPGETQYF; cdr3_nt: TGTGCCAGCAGCTTCCAGGCGGGACCTGGGGAGACCCAGTACTTC
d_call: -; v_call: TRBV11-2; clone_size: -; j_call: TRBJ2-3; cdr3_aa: CASSPRLTSTDTQYF; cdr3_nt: TGTGCCAGCAGCCCTCGGTTAACTAGCACAGATACGCAGTATTTT